The 17 T cell receptor beta chains in this list originate from one sample, sequenced in a study of response to subunit inactivated influenza vaccine. TCRdb re-called the RT-PCR reads with MiXCR, one entry per CDR3 protein. The sample carries roughly 700,000 distinct CDR3 sequences, around 14% recorded once. The sample here was PBMCs from blood, taken 11 to 12 days after vaccination. The receptors derive from a man aged 50 to 59 who received an inactivated influenza vaccine.

This clonotype showed up just a few times. The rearrangement links TRBV4-3 to TRBJ2-7, with D tentatively TRBD2 (5 bases). The CDR3 loop spans 14 amino acids. Per germline, CDR1 LGHNA and CDR2 YSLEER. Trimming took 1 base from V and 6 from J, leaving 13 bases between them. The CDR3 loop is CASSQGIRGGEQYF. The CDR3 coding sequence is TGCGCCAGCAGCCAAGGGATTAGAGGAGGCGAGCAGTACTTC.

This clonotype was counted many times. The chain links TRBV2 to TRBJ2-7; D unclear. CDR1 and CDR2 (germline): SNHLY, FYNNEI. This CDR3 has 11 residues. V was clipped by 2 bases and J by 7 bases, with 6 bases between them. The CDR3 reads CASSENWEQYF. The CDR3 DNA follows: TGTGCCAGCAGTGAAAACTGGGAGCAGTACTTC.

The chain uses TRBV7-8 and TRBJ1-1, with D maybe TRBD1 (5 bases). Germline CDR1 reads SGHVS; CDR2 reads FQNEAQ. This CDR3 has 17 residues. The V end was cut by 1 base, the J end by 1 base, with 16 bases between. CDR3 region: CASSLGVGTDKNTEAFF. The CDR3, as DNA: TGTGCCAGCAGCTTAGGAGTGGGGACGGACAAGAACACTGAAGCTTTCTTT.

This chain uses TRBV10-3 with TRBJ1-6; 7 positions agree with TRBD1. The CDR3 loop spans 16 amino acids. The germline V gene has CDR1 ENHRY and CDR2 SYGVKD. V lost 6 bases to trimming and J lost 5 bases; unmatched junction nucleotides: 10. DNA for the CDR3: TGTGCCATCAGGGAAACTAAACAGGGGAATAATTCACCCCTCCACTTT. Residues: CAIRETKQGNNSPLHF.

This clonotype has just a few counts. V usage is TRBV5-1 and J usage is TRBJ1-2; D perhaps matches TRBD1 (5 bases). The ends were cut back, 4 bases at V and 8 bases at J, with 18 bases in the middle. Germline assignment: CDR1 SGHRS and CDR2 YFSETQ. CDR3 length: 14 residues. The CDR3 sequence is CASSDTPRVEGYTF. CDR3 DNA sequence: TGCGCCAGCAGCGACACCCCCAGGGTGGAGGGCTACACCTTC.

This clonotype was counted ten times or more. CDR3 bases: TGTGCCAGCAGCCCGGACAGAATGAACACTGAAGCTTTCTTT. It specifies CASSPDRMNTEAFF. The genes are TRBV5-5 and TRBJ1-1; D is perhaps TRBD1 (6 bases). CDR1 is SGHKS, CDR2 YYEKEE, per germline (reference sequence). Between the trimmed V and J ends, which lost 4 bases and 0 bases, there was a span of 10 bases. This CDR3 comprises 14 residues.

A few counts support this clonotype. The chain combines TRBV29-1 with TRBJ1-1; the match to TRBD1 covers 7 bases. With 3 bases clipped from V and 4 bases from J, the junction kept 5 bases outside the gene matches. The V gene's germline CDR1 is SQVTM and CDR2 ANQGSEA. The CDR3 runs 13 residues. The CDR3 is CSVEKQGGTEAFF. In nucleotides, the CDR3 is TGCAGCGTTGAGAAGCAGGGGGGCACTGAAGCTTTCTTT.

This clonotype was seen a handful of times. V usage is TRBV10-2 and J usage is TRBJ2-3; D may be TRBD2 (7 bases). The CDR3 extends over 17 amino acids. The V gene lost 5 bases and the J gene lost 0 bases, with 18 bases spanning the gap. Germline values: CDR1 WSHSY, CDR2 SAAADI. CDR3 nucleotides: TGCGCCAGCAGTACCCTGCGAGGGGGGGCTAGCACAGATACGCAGTATTTT. Its translation is CASSTLRGGASTDTQYF.

This clonotype turned up a few times. V and J are TRBV20-1 and TRBJ2-5, with D tentatively TRBD1 (6 bases). V lost 3 bases and J 0 bases, leaving 8 bases between the germline ends. Germline lookup yields CDR1 DFQATT and CDR2 SNEGSKA (reference sequence). This CDR3 spans 13 amino acids. DNA for the CDR3: TGCAGTGCTAGGGACAGTTACCAAGAGACCCAGTACTTC. This gives the protein CSARDSYQETQYF.

This clonotype was counted a single time. The rearrangement uses TRBV6-4 and TRBJ1-1; D gene uncertain. Trimming cost V 2 bases and J 7 bases, with 11 bases left between them. Germline-derived CDR1 and CDR2 are MRHNA and SNTAGT. The CDR3 is 13 amino acids. CDR3 DNA: TGTGCCAGCAGTGACAATTTCGGGAATGAAGCTTTCTTT. It is translated as CASSDNFGNEAFF.

This clonotype has only a few counts. V is TRBV29-1 and J is TRBJ2-6; 7 bases line up with TRBD2. V was clipped by 8 bases and J by 0 bases; unmatched bases: 7. The germline V gene encodes CDR1 SQVTM and CDR2 ANQGSEA. This CDR3 contains 15 residues. CDR3 sequence reads: CSLLGGSSGANVLTF. DNA for the CDR3: TGCAGCCTTCTGGGGGGGAGCTCTGGGGCCAACGTCCTGACTTTC.

There are a few counts of this clonotype. In DNA, the CDR3 is TGTGCCAGCAGCCATGATAGAAGAGGAAGCTCCTATAATTCACCCCTCCACTTT. It encodes CASSHDRRGSSYNSPLHF. The V and J genes are TRBV12-3 or TRBV12-4 and TRBJ1-6, with D uncertain. The CDR3 is made up of 18 amino acids. V was trimmed by 6 bases and J by 0 bases, leaving 18 bases between them.

This rearrangement joins TRBV4-3 to TRBJ2-3; 7 bases map to TRBD2. CDR1 is LGHNA and CDR2 is YSLEER in the germline V gene. The junction had 11 bases not matched to a gene; V was cut back by 4 bases and J by 4 bases. This CDR3 has 16 residues. The CDR3 loop reads CASSLSTSFFSDTQYF. The CDR3 DNA sequence: TGCGCCAGCAGCCTCTCGACTAGCTTTTTTTCAGATACGCAGTATTTT.

V gene TRBV10-3 combines with J gene TRBJ1-4, with 9 positions matching TRBD1. V was clipped by 8 bases and J by 8 bases; unmatched bases: 6. The CDR3 extends over 13 amino acids. CDR1 and CDR2 (germline): ENHRY, SYGVKD. The CDR3 region is CAIRGQGREKLFF. The DNA for the CDR3 is TGTGCCATCCGAGGACAGGGGAGGGAAAAACTGTTTTTT.

The sample holds a few counts of this clonotype. The rearrangement uses TRBV11-2 and TRBJ2-6; the D is unclear. Germline V gene sequence: CDR1 SGHAT, CDR2 FQNNGV. The CDR3 runs to 15 residues. The germline V and J ends were trimmed by 1 base and 4 bases, with 8 bases remaining between them. CDR3: CASSLGSLGANVLTF. The DNA for the CDR3 is TGTGCCAGCAGCTTAGGTTCACTAGGGGCCAACGTCCTGACTTTC.

This clonotype has a count of ten or more. The chain joins TRBV4-2 to TRBJ2-2; unclear D gene. Germline assignment: CDR1 LGHNA and CDR2 YNFKEQ. The CDR3 is 15 residues long. V lost 4 bases, J lost 0 bases, and 9 bases lay in between. The CDR3 sequence is CASSPSSPNTGELFF. The CDR3 DNA sequence: TGTGCCAGCAGCCCCTCAAGCCCGAACACCGGGGAGCTGTTTTTT.

This clonotype was detected only a few times. The chain has TRBV7-2 and TRBJ2-1; D gene uncertain. CDR1 and CDR2 from the germline V gene are SGHTA and FQGNSA. V lost 0 bases and J 10 bases, leaving 10 bases between the germline ends. The CDR3 contains 13 residues. The DNA for the CDR3 is TGTGCCAGCAGCTTAGCGTTCGGGCAGGAGCAGTTCTTC. Its translation: CASSLAFGQEQFF.